This T cell receptor (beta chain) was retrieved from a study of human T cells and chemical hapten exposure (dated by TCRdb to 2020 to 2022). Broadly, across the study: For sensitization, 2% DPC in acetone was applied to a 2 cm by 2 cm area of upper inner arm skin. Weekly therapeutic DPC doses were additionally applied to the scalp of patients throughout the roughly 23-week study period. Patch tests used Finn chambers with 0.01% DPC on the upper back, scored after 6 days by International Contact Dermatitis Research Group standards. The mostly female patient cohort included alopecia areata with under or over 50% scalp involvement, alopecia totalis and alopecia universalis. Libraries were pooled for sequencing, and variation in per-sample TCR yields was attributed mainly to small differences in library volumes within the pool. In alopecia patients, the study followed how the peripheral blood TCR repertoire changed in vivo over primary and secondary sensitization to diphenylcyclopropenone (DPC), a hapten. Patient blood was sampled pre-sensitization (week 0) and at 2, 6 and about 24 weeks after DPC sensitization. Under 30 alopecia patients gave blood for TCR sequencing at one to four time points (pre-sensitization, 2, 6 and 24 weeks). Broad study findings and their caveats: Alopecia, a presumed autoimmune disease, was present in all patients, so the immune response of the patients might differ from that of healthy individuals. Compared with pre-sensitization or healthy control sets, expanded TCRs formed significantly more large CDR3 similarity clusters, which is consistent with antigen-driven responses. The number of PT1 expanded TCRs positively correlated with patch test score, significant at thresholds 8, 16 and 32 but not 4. The number of TCRs above 1 in 1000 frequency did not change with DPC sensitization; there was no evidence of global repertoire structure alterations. Repeated subsampling changed both the strength of the expansion versus patch-test correlation and the threshold at which that correlation became significant.

V lost 5 bases and J lost 4 bases, and the count of bases not matched to a germline gene is 5. Taken from cysteine to phenylalanine, the CDR3 has 14 residues. Just CDR3 DNA is preserved here, 42 bases in frame from base 1. Taken from the germline V gene, the CDR1 and CDR2 loops are MNHEY and SVGAGI. Read against the paper, the sample's time point label means: pre-sensitization, week 0. Sample treatment or condition, as interpreted from the label and publication: therapeutic diphenylcyclopropenone sensitization with weekly scalp DPC. At each patch-test visit, blood was drawn before the patch test was applied. To be eligible, patients had to be aged 18 to 70, diagnosed with alopecia and judged suitable for DPC therapy, while pregnant patients were excluded. Unfractionated whole blood was collected in Tempus Blood RNA tubes, and total RNA was extracted from that blood. The sample holds many counts of this clonotype. This clone's antigen is unknown. Base qualities are not provided; no much larger clone lies one nucleotide away.

The library was built by means of RACE. Instrument used: NextSeq 500. During library preparation, unique molecular identifiers were attached to individual cDNA molecules so that TCRs could be counted in a quantitative, reproducible way. Each blood RNA sample was used to sequence both TCR alpha and TCR beta chains. The paper's data handling went like this. A median of roughly 98,000 TCRs per sample was observed, with a range of 23,224 to 690,600. The Decombinator software suite was used to annotate V, J and CDR3 in the TCR reads. For PS versus PT1 abundance plots, all samples were subsampled to the same number of TCRs (28,000). Expanded TCRs were defined as absent before sensitization and observed at least eight times at the 2-week time point. TCRdb took the public reads, trimmed them with fastp at Q25, ran MiXCR for clone calling and kept in-frame beta chains. Each CDR3 protein gets just one entry, which takes the most common genes and DNA from the rows behind it. These V and J calls rely on TCRdb rather than the paper's analysis. The sample has roughly 380,000 distinct CDR3 sequences on record, more than 4.5% of them singletons. Around 2.6% of the sample rests with the top ten.

This TCR was sampled from a woman in her fifties or sixties with alopecia areata. Some clones in this sample may be carry-over from other donors' samples. Specimen: whole blood, collected in connection with sensitization to the hapten diphenylcyclopropenone (DPC). The V and J genes are TRBV6-5 and TRBJ2-7; TRBD1 aligns with 10 central bases. This receptor carries the CDR3 CASSPKGQGYEQYF. In nucleotides, the sequence is TGTGCCAGCAGTCCTAAGGGACAGGGGTACGAGCAGTACTTC.